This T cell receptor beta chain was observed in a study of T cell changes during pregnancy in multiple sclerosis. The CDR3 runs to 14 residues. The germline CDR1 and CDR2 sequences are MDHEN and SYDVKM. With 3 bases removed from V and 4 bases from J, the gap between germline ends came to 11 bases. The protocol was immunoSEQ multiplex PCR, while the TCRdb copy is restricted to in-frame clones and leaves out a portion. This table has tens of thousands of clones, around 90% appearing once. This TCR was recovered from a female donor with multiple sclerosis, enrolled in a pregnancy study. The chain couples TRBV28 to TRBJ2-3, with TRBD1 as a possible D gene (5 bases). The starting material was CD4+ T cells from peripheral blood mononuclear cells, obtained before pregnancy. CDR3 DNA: TGTGCCAGCAGTTTTAAGGGGCGCGCAGATACGCAGTATTTT. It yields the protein CASSFKGRADTQYF.